Included here is one TCR beta chain sequence, with context. The antigen is unknown. This specimen comes from a study of cytomegalovirus exposure and HLA in healthy donors. Study-wide context: Clustering assigned 70% to 85% of the approximately 390 genotyped donors to the Caucasian-associated ancestry cluster.

CDR1 and CDR2 from the germline V gene are WSHSY and SAAADI. The CDR3 extends over 14 amino acids. The V gene end was trimmed by 8 bases and the J gene end by 5 bases; junction bases not matched to a gene: 10. Study-level points and caveats: The listing of 150 or so TCR beta chains classed them as cytomegalovirus-associated. In a later analysis, at a false discovery rate of 0.05, 16,951 TCR beta sequences were associated with HLA alleles. Available immune exposure information covered CMV serostatus only.

13 Jbeta primers and 60 Vbeta primers were used for the PCR. The repertoire was sequenced with immunoSEQ multiplex PCR; TCRdb's copy has only in-frame clones and lacks some. Of about 180,000 clones listed, less than 85% were seen once; the top ten hold 1%. This sequence joins TRBV10-2 and TRBJ2-7, with 9 nucleotides matching TRBD1. The source of this sequence is a boy under 10 years old in good health and CMV-seronegative. Source material: PBMCs. DNA for the CDR3: TGCGCCAGCTTACTGACAGGGGGTCACAACGAGCAGTACTTC. Translation gives CASLLTGGHNEQYF.